This T cell receptor (beta chain) was identified in a study of neurological immune-mediated disorders. This CDR3 has 19 residues. With 8 bases clipped from V and 4 bases from J, the junction kept 17 bases outside the gene matches. The V gene's germline CDR1 is DFQATT and CDR2 SNEGSKA (reference sequence). Synthesis of cDNA was accomplished via 5'RACE employing 10-nucleotide random UMIs. MiXCR, applied by TCRdb to the 5' RACE reads, yields one record per CDR3 protein. The table has some 20,000 distinct CDR3 sequences, around 15% seen once. This clonotype was seen many times. The sorted libraries were prepared using some 950,000 CD4+ or CD8+ T cells that had themselves been sorted.

J is TRBJ2-1 and V is TRBV20-1; 16 bases line up with TRBD2. This sequence was found in an older woman with HTLV-1-associated myelopathy (HAM/TSP). The specimen sequenced was CD4+ T cells from blood. The CDR3 sequence is CSQTGLAGGWGGGYNEQFF. The CDR3 DNA reads TGCAGTCAGACGGGACTAGCGGGAGGGTGGGGAGGGGGATACAATGAGCAGTTCTTC.